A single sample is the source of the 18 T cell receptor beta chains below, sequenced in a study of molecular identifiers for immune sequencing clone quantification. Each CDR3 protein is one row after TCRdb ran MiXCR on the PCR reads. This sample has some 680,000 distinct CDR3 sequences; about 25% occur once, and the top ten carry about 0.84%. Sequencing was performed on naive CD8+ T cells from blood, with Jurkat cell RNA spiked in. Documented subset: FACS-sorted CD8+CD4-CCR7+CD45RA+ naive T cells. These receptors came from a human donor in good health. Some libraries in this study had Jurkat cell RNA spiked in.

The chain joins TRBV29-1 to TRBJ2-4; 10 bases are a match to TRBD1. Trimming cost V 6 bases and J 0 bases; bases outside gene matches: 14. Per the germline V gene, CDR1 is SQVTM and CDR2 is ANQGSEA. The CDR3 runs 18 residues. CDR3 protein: CSVSPGTGDTIAKNIQYF. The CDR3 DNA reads TGCAGCGTCTCACCCGGGACAGGGGATACTATAGCCAAAAACATTCAGTACTTC.

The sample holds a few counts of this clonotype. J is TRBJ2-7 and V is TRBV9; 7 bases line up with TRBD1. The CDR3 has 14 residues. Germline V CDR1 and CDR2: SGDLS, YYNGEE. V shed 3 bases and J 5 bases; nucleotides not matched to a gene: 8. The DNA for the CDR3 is TGTGCCAGCAGCGGAGTAGGGGGCGGGCACGAGCAGTACTTC. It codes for CASSGVGGGHEQYF.

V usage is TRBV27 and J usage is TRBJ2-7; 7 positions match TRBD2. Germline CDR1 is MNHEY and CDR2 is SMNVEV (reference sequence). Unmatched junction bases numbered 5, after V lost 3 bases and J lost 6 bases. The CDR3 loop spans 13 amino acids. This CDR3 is CASSLQGGSEQYF. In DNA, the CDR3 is TGTGCCAGCAGTTTGCAGGGAGGGTCCGAGCAGTACTTC.

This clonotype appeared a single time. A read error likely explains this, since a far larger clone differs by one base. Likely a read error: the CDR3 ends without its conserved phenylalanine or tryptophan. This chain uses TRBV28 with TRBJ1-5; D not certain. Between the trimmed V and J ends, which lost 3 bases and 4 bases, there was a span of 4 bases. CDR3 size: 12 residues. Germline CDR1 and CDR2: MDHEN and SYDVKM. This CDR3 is CASSFLNQPQHL. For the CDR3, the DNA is TGTGCCAGCAGTTTTCTGAATCAGCCCCAGCATCTT.

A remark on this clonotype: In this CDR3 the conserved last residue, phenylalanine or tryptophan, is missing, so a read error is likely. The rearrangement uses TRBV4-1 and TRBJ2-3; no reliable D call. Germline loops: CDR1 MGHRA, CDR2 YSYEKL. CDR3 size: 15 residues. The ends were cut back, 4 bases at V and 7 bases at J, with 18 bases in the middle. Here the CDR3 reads CASSPGRVVSHTQYL. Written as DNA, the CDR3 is TGCGCCAGCAGCCCCGGTAGGGTAGTGTCGCATACGCAGTATCTT.

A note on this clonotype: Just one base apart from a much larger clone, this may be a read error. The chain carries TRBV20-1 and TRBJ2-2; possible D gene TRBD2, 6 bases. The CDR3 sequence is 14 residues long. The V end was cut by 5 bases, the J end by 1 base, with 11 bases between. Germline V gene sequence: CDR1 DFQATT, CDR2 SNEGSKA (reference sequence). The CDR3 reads CSARRGMNTGELFF. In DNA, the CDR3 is TGCAGTGCTCGACGGGGGATGAACACCGGGGAGCTGTTTTTT.

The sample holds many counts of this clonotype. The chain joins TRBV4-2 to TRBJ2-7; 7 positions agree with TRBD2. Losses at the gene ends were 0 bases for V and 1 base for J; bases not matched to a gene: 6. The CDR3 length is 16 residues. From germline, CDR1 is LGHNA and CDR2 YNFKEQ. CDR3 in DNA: TGTGCCAGCAGCCAAGAATGGCTAGCGGCGTCCTACGAGCAGTACTTC. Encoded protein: CASSQEWLAASYEQYF.

CDR3 region: CASRPNQETQYF. The CDR3 DNA reads as TGTGCCAGCAGACCCAACCAAGAGACCCAGTACTTC. The gene calls are TRBV27 and TRBJ2-5; D remains unclear. Germline CDR1 and CDR2: MNHEY and SMNVEV (reference sequence). The CDR3 is 12 amino acids. V gave up 6 bases and J gave up 0 bases, with 5 bases separating them.

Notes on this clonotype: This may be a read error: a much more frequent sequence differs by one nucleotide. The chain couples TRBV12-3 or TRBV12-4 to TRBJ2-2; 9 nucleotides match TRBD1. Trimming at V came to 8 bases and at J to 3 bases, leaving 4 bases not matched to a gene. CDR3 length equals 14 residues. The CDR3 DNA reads TGTGCCAGCTGGGACAGGGAACACACCGGGGAGCTGTTTTTT. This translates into CASWDREHTGELFF.

The CDR3 DNA reads as TGTGCCAGCAGCCAACCCTCGGGGTGGGAATCCTACGAGCAGTACTTC. This translates into CASSQPSGWESYEQYF. The J gene is TRBJ2-7, the V gene TRBV7-9, with TRBD2 as a possible D gene (5 bases). Germline CDR1 is SEHNR and CDR2 is FQNEAQ (reference sequence). The CDR3 runs to 16 residues. V lost 5 bases and J lost 1, with 18 bases in between.

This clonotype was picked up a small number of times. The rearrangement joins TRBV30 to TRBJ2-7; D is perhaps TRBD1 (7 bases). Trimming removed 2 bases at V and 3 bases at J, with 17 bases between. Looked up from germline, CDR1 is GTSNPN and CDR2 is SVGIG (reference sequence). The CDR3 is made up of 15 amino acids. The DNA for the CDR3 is TGTGCCTGGAGTCGGGAGACAGGGCCCTACTACGAGCAGTACTTC. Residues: CAWSRETGPYYEQYF.

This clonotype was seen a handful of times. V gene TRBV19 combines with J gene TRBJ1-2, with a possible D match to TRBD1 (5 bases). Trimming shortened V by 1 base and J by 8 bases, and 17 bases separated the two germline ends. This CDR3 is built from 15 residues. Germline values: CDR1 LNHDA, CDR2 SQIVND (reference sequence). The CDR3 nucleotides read TGTGCCAGTAGTATAGGAACTTGGGACGTCAGCGGCTACACCTTC. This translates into CASSIGTWDVSGYTF.

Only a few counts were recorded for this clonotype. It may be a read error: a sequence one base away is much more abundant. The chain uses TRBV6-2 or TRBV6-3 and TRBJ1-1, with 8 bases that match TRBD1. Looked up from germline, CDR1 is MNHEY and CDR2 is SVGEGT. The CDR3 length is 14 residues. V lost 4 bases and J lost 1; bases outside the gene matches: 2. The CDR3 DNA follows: TGTGCCAGCAGTTTCGGGACAGGGAACACTGAAGCTTTCTTT. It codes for CASSFGTGNTEAFF.

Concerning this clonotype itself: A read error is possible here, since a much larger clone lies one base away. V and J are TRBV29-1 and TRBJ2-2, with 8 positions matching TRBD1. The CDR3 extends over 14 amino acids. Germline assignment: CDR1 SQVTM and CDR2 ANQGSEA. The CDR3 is CSVDDRGSTGEPFF. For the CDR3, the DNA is TGCAGCGTAGATGACAGGGGAAGCACCGGGGAGCCGTTTTTT.

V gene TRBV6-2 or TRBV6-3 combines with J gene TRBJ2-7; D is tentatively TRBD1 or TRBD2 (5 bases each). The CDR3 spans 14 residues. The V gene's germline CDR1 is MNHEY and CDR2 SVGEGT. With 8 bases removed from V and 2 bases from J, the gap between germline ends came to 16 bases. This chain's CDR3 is CASGGATAAYEQYF. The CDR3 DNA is TGTGCCAGCGGAGGAGCGACAGCTGCCTACGAGCAGTACTTC.

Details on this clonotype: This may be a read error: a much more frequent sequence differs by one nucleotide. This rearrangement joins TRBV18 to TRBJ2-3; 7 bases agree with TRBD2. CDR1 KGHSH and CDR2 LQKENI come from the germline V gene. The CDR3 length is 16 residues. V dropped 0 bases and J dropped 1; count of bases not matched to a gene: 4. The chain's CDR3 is CASSPPGGSCTDTQYF. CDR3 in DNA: TGTGCCAGCTCACCACCGGGCGGGAGCTGCACAGATACGCAGTATTTT. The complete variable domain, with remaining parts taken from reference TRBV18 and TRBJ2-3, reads NAGVMQNPRHLVRRRGQEARLRCSPMKGHSHVYWYRQLPEEGLKFMVYLQKENIIDESGMPKERFSAEFPKEGPSILRIQQVVRGDSAAYFCASSPPGGSCTDTQYFGPGTRLTVL.

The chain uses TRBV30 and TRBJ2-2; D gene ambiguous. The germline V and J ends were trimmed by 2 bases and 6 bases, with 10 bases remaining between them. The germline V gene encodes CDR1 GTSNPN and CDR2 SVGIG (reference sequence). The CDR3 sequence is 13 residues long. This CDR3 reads CAWSLASSGELFF. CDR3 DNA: TGTGCCTGGAGTTTGGCTTCCTCCGGGGAGCTGTTTTTT.

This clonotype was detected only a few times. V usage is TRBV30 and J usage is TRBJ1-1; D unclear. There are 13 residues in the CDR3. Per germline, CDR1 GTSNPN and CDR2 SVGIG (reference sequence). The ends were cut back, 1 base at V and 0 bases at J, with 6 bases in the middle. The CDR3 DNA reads TGTGCCTGGAGTGAATCTATGAACACTGAAGCTTTCTTT. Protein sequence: CAWSESMNTEAFF.